This T cell receptor (beta chain) was captured in a study of cytomegalovirus exposure and HLA in healthy donors. Whole-study results and caveats: A later analysis linked a missense variant in DCLRE1C to the trimming of TCR beta V and J genes.

Germline lookup yields CDR1 SGHVS and CDR2 FQNEAQ. The CDR3 is 13 amino acids. V lost 1 base and J 5 bases, leaving 8 bases between the germline ends. Each donor was nominally healthy when sampled (though unrecorded immune exposures were likely). This clone appeared a few times. Its target is unknown. A multiplex PCR was run with 60 Vbeta primers and 13 Jbeta primers. Sequencing used immunoSEQ multiplex PCR; TCRdb keeps in-frame clones, though not all of them. The profile shows over 75,000 clones, around 10% of them singletons. The sequencing sample was made of PBMCs. The chain links TRBV7-8 to TRBJ1-1; D is unclear. The source of this sequence is a man aged 45-60 years in good health and CMV-seropositive. CDR3 DNA sequence: TGTGCCAGCAGCTTAGGCGGAGAGACTGAAGCTTTCTTT. The encoded protein is CASSLGGETEAFF.